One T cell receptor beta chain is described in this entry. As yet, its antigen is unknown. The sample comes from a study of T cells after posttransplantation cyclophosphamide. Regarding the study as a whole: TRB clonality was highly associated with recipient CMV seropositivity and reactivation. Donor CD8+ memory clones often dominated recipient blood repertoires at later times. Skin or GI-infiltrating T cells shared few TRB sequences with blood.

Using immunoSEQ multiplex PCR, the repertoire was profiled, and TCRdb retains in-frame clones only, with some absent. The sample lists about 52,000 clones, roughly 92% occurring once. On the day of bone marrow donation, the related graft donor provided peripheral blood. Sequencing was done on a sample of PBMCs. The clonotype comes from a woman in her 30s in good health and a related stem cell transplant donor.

The CDR3 here is CASSQPYRVGGYTF. The CDR3 DNA follows: TGCGCCAGCAGCCAACCATACAGGGTTGGGGGCTACACCTTC. The rearrangement uses TRBV4-1 and TRBJ1-2; D might be TRBD1 (6 bases). The CDR3 contains 14 residues. Deletions cut 2 bases from V and 8 bases from J, with 15 bases between. Germline-derived CDR1 and CDR2 are MGHRA and YSYEKL.